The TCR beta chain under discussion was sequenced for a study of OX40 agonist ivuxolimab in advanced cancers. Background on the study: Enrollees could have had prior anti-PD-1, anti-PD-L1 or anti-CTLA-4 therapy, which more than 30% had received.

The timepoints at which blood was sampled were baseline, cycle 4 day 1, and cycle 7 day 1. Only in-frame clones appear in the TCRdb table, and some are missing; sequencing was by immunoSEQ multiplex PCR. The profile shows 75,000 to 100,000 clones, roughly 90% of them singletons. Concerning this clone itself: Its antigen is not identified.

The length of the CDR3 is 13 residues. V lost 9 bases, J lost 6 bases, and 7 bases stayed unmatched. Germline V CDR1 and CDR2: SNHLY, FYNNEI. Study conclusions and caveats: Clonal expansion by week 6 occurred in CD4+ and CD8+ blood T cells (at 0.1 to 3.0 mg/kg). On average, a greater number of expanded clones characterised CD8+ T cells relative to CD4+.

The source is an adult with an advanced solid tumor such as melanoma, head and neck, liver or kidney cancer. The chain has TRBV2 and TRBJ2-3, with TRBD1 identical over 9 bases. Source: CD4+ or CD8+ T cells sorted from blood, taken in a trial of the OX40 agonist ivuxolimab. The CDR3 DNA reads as TGTGCCAGTGGGGACAGGGAAACGGATACGCAGTATTTT. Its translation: CASGDRETDTQYF.